Listed below are T cell receptor beta chains from one sample, sequenced in a study of identical twins' blood T cells. TCRdb re-called the 5' RACE reads with MiXCR, one entry per CDR3 protein. This repertoire shows about 370,000 distinct CDR3 sequences, roughly 31% found once; its top ten account for 5.5% to 6.5%. The specimen was PBMCs. These receptor sequences come from a woman aged 18-50 years in good health. Both conserved end residues are part of each CDR3. A D gene is named only where the DNA matches it firmly. A clone size is listed for some rows: how often the clone was seen (once, few, many), or a class if it is expanded.

J | D | V | size | DNA | CDR3
TRBJ1-1 | TRBD1 | TRBV10-3 | . | TGTGCCATCAGTGGACAGGGGCCTGACACTGAAGCTTTCTTT | CAISGQGPDTEAFF
TRBJ2-3 | . | TRBV19 | few | TGTGCCAGCCTCAGGGAAGGAACAGATACGCAGTATTTT | CASLREGTDTQYF
TRBJ1-2 | TRBD1 | TRBV12-3/TRBV12-4 | . | TGTGCCAGCACCAGGACAGGGCCTTTTGGTTACACCTTC | CASTRTGPFGYTF
TRBJ2-1 | . | TRBV7-7 | . | TGTACTAGCAGCCCTACAGGGCGAGGGAATGAGCAGCTCTTC | CTSSPTGRGNEQLF
TRBJ2-7 | . | TRBV7-6 | . | TGTGCCAGCAGCTCAAATCGGGTACTTGTGCAGTACTTC | CASSSNRVLVQYF
TRBJ2-1 | TRBD2 | TRBV11-3 | few | TGTGCCAGCAGCTTAGATCCCCGGGGGGGCCTTTTCTACAATGAGCAGTTCTTC | CASSLDPRGGLFYNEQFF
TRBJ2-3 | TRBD1 | TRBV3-1 | few | TGTGCCAGCAGCGACAGGGACATTTGGACAGATACGCAGTATTTT | CASSDRDIWTDTQYF
TRBJ2-1 | . | TRBV12-3/TRBV12-4 | . | TGTGCCAGGAGCCCCTCCGGGAGCTCCTACAATGAGCAGTTCTTC | CARSPSGSSYNEQFF
TRBJ2-3 | TRBD2 | TRBV5-4 | . | TGTGCCAGCAGCCCGACTAGCGGGAGAAGCACAGATACGCAGTATTTT | CASSPTSGRSTDTQYF
TRBJ2-2 | TRBD1 | TRBV29-1 | many | TGCAGCGTTAAGGACAGGGAGACCGGGGAGCTGTTTTTT | CSVKDRETGELFF
TRBJ1-2 | . | TRBV30 | . | TGTGCCTGGAGTGTAAGGACTCTCGGCTACACCTTC | CAWSVRTLGYTF
TRBJ2-1 | . | TRBV19 | . | TGTGCCAGTAACGGAGGCTACGATGAGCAGTTCTTC | CASNGGYDEQFF
TRBJ1-2 | . | TRBV5-1 | . | TGCGCCAGCAGCTTGGGTGCCCAGGCGATATATGGCTACACCTTC | CASSLGAQAIYGYTF
TRBJ1-1 | . | TRBV29-1 | . | TGCAGCGTTGAAGTCCGTGGTACAGCTTTCTTT | CSVEVRGTAFF
TRBJ2-1 | . | TRBV27 | . | TGTGCCAGCAGTTTAGCGTTTAGCTCCTACAATGAGCAGTTCTTC | CASSLAFSSYNEQFF
TRBJ2-1 | . | TRBV11-2 | many | TGTGCCAGCAGCTTAGTTGTAGGAATAGGGGGCAATGAGCAGTTCTTC | CASSLVVGIGGNEQFF
TRBJ2-3 | . | TRBV24-1 | . | TGTGCCACCAGGGAGCGGGTCACAGATACGCAGTATTTT | CATRERVTDTQYF
TRBJ2-3 | TRBD2 | TRBV4-3 | . | TGCGCCAGCAGTTCTGATCTAGCGGGAGCGACAGATACGCAGTATTTT | CASSSDLAGATDTQYF
TRBJ1-1 | . | TRBV4-3 | . | TGCGCCATCAGCCTCCAAGAGGGTCGGGACACTGAAGCTTTCTTT | CAISLQEGRDTEAFF
TRBJ2-2 | TRBD1 | TRBV2 | . | TGTGCCAACAACCGACAGGGTCCGAACACCGGGGAGCTGTTTTTT | CANNRQGPNTGELFF
TRBJ2-1 | TRBD2 | TRBV12-3/TRBV12-4 | . | TGTGCCAGCAGTCTTCTAGCGGCAACGCCCTACCCAAGCTCCAATGAGCAGTTCTTC | CASSLLAATPYPSSNEQFF
TRBJ2-1 | . | TRBV10-1 | . | TGCGCCAGCAGTGAGTCGAATCCCAACAATGAGCAGTTCTTC | CASSESNPNNEQFF
TRBJ2-5 | TRBD1 | TRBV2 | . | TGTGCCAGCAGTGATTGGACAGGGGGCGGAGAGACCCAGTACTTC | CASSDWTGGGETQYF
TRBJ1-1 | . | TRBV2 | . | TGTGCCAGCAGAAGGGTCGGGCCTGAAGCTTTCTTT | CASRRVGPEAFF
TRBJ1-1 | . | TRBV7-3 | . | TGTGCCAGCAGCTTCAGCGGGGTCACTGAAGCTTTCTTT | CASSFSGVTEAFF
TRBJ2-6 | . | TRBV7-9 | many | TGTGCCAGCATGAGAAACGCTGGGGCCAACGTCCTGACTTTC | CASMRNAGANVLTF
TRBJ1-4 | . | TRBV20-1 | many | TGCAGTGCTAGTCCTAGGCCAACTAATGAAAAACTGTTTTTT | CSASPRPTNEKLFF
TRBJ1-1 | . | TRBV15 | few | TGTGCCACCAGCATATCAAGGGGGACTGAAGCTTTCTTT | CATSISRGTEAFF
TRBJ2-5 | . | TRBV20-1 | . | TGCAGTGCTAGAGATTTCCTCTCGGGGGCCCAAGAGACCCAGTACTTC | CSARDFLSGAQETQYF
TRBJ1-1 | . | TRBV20-1 | . | TGCAGTGCTAAGGGATGGGCCGAGAACACTGAAGCTTTCTTT | CSAKGWAENTEAFF
TRBJ2-1 | TRBD1 | TRBV18 | . | TGTGCCAGCTCAATAATGGGGACAGGGGGCCGTAACAATGAGCAGTTCTTC | CASSIMGTGGRNNEQFF
TRBJ2-1 | TRBD1 | TRBV7-9 | few | TGTGCCAGCAGCGTGACAGGGAAGTCTTTCTATGAGCAGTTCTTC | CASSVTGKSFYEQFF
TRBJ2-6 | . | TRBV29-1 | . | TGCAGCGTCTCCCAGACAGGTCCGGTCCTGACTTTC | CSVSQTGPVLTF
TRBJ2-3 | . | TRBV9 | . | TGTGGCAGCAATGCGGACTTAACGACAGATACGCAGTATTTT | CGSNADLTTDTQYF
TRBJ2-1 | . | TRBV29-1 | few | TGCAGCGTTGAAGATGGGCCAATCAATGAGCAGTTCTTC | CSVEDGPINEQFF
TRBJ1-1 | . | TRBV20-1 | few | TGCAGTGCTAGGTGGGAGAACACTGAAGCTTTCTTT | CSARWENTEAFF
TRBJ2-3 | . | TRBV5-6 | . | TGTGCCAGCAGCCGGAGGGTAGGGAGCACGCAGTATTTT | CASSRRVGSTQYF
TRBJ1-1 | TRBD1 | TRBV7-3 | . | TGTGCCAGCAGCGCAGACAGGGGGACGGCTTTCTTT | CASSADRGTAFF
TRBJ1-2 | . | TRBV29-1 | few | TGCACCTCTCTTGGGGTATCCGATGGCTACACCTTC | CTSLGVSDGYTF
TRBJ1-1 | . | TRBV7-9 | few | TGTGCCAGCAGCCGGGGACGGGAGAACACTGAAGCTTTCTTT | CASSRGRENTEAFF
TRBJ1-1 | . | TRBV18 | . | TGTGCCAGCTCGCCTCCGGGAGGGACTGAAGCTTTCTTT | CASSPPGGTEAFF
TRBJ2-2 | . | TRBV3-1 | few | TGTGCCAGCAGCCAAGGAGGGAGGGGGTCGACCACCGGGGAGCTGTTTTTT | CASSQGGRGSTTGELFF
TRBJ1-5 | . | TRBV20-1 | few | TGCAGTGCCCCGGACAGATATAGCAATCAGCCCCAGCATTTT | CSAPDRYSNQPQHF
TRBJ2-5 | TRBD1 | TRBV27 | . | TGTGCCAGCAGTCCGGACAGGATACTACAAGAGACCCAGTACTTC | CASSPDRILQETQYF
TRBJ1-6 | TRBD1 | TRBV3-1 | few | TGTGCCAGCAGGCGACAGGGGAGTAATTCACCCCTCCACTTT | CASRRQGSNSPLHF
TRBJ1-4 | . | TRBV20-1 | . | TGCAGTGCTCCCCGGCGACCGAACGCACCTCAGAATGAAAAACTGTTTTTT | CSAPRRPNAPQNEKLFF
TRBJ2-5 | . | TRBV12-3/TRBV12-4 | . | TGTGCCAGCAGTTTATGGGCTGCGGTGACCCAGTACTTC | CASSLWAAVTQYF
TRBJ1-6 | . | TRBV6-1 | . | TGTGCCGGCAGTGGGCAGCCTAATTCACCCCTCCACTTT | CAGSGQPNSPLHF
TRBJ1-1 | . | TRBV6-7 | few | TGTGCCAGCAGTTACCGACATTGGAACACTGAAGCTTTCTTT | CASSYRHWNTEAFF
TRBJ1-6 | . | TRBV10-2 | few | TGCGCCAGCAGTGCTGCGAAGCAGAGTTCACACTTT | CASSAAKQSSHF
TRBJ1-5 | . | TRBV7-9 | few | TGTGCCAGCAGCAAATATGGCAATCAGCCCCAGCATTTT | CASSKYGNQPQHF